This T cell receptor (beta chain) originates from a study of PD-L1 blockade in urothelial cancer. This clone was counted a single time. Other nucleotide sequences from this sample produce the same CDR3. Profiling relied on immunoSEQ multiplex PCR, and the TCRdb table lists in-frame clones only, not all of them. This sample has approximately 100,000 clones, with about 90% found just once. Pretreatment and on-treatment samples were taken, numbering 1 to 8 per patient. The source is a woman of 80 years or more with urothelial cancer. Material: PBMCs, obtained around atezolizumab (anti-PD-L1) treatment.

The DNA for the CDR3 is TGTGCCACCAGCAGAGATAGGGGACAAGAGACCCAGTACTTC. Protein sequence: CATSRDRGQETQYF. The rearrangement joins TRBV15 to TRBJ2-5; the D gene is possibly TRBD1 (5 bases). V was clipped by 0 bases and J by 2 bases, with 7 bases between them. Germline loops: CDR1 LNHNV, CDR2 YYDKDF (reference sequence). This CDR3 region has 14 residues.